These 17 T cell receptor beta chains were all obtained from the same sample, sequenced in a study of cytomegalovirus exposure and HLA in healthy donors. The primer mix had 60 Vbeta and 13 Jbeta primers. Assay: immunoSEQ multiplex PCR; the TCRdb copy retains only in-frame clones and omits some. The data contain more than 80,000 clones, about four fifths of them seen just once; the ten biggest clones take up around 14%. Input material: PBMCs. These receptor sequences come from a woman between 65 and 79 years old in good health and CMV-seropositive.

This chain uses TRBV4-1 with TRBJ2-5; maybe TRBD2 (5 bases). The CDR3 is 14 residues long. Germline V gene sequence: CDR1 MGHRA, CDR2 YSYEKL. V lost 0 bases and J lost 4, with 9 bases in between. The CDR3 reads CASSQDPGVETQYF. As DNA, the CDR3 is TGCGCCAGCAGCCAAGACCCCGGGGTAGAGACCCAGTACTTC.

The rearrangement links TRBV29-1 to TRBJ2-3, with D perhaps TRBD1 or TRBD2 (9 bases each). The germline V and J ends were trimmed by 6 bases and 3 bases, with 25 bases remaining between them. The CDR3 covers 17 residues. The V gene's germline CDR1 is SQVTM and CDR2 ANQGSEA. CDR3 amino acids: CSVAGTGLAGGTDTQYF. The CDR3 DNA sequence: TGCAGCGTCGCCGGGACAGGGCTGGCGGGAGGGACAGATACGCAGTATTTT.

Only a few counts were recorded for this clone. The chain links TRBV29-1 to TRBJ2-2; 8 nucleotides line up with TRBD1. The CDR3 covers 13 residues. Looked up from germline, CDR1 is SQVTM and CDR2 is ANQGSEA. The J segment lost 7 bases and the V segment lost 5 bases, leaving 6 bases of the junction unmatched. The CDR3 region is CSVQSGGHGELFF. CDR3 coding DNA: TGCAGCGTTCAATCAGGGGGCCACGGGGAGCTGTTTTTT.

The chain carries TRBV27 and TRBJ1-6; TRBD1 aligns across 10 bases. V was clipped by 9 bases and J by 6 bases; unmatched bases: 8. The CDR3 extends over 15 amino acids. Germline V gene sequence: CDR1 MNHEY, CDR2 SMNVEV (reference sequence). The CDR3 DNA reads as TGTGCCAGTCGGAGACAGGGGGCTTTTAATTCACCCCTCCACTTT. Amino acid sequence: CASRRQGAFNSPLHF.

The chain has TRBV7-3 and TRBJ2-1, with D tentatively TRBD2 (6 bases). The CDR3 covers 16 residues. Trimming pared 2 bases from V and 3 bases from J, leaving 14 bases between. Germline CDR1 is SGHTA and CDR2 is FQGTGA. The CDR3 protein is CASSLLGDGGYNEQFF. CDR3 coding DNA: TGTGCCAGCAGCTTACTCGGCGACGGGGGCTACAATGAGCAGTTCTTC.

The CDR3 sequence is CASSLVGGYPYNEQFF. In DNA form, the CDR3 reads TGTGCCAGCAGCTTGGTGGGGGGGTACCCTTACAATGAGCAGTTCTTC. The rearrangement uses TRBV5-6 and TRBJ2-1; 7 nucleotides match TRBD2. This CDR3 has 16 amino acids. Germline loops: CDR1 SGHDT, CDR2 YYEEEE. The V segment lost 0 bases and the J segment 4 bases; nucleotides outside the gene matches: 7.

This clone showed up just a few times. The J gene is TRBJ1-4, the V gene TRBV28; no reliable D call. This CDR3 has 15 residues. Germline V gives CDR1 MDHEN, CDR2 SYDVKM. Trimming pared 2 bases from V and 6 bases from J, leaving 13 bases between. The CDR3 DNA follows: TGTGCCAGCAGTTTACGGGCAGGAGGTGATGAAAAACTGTTTTTT. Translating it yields CASSLRAGGDEKLFF.

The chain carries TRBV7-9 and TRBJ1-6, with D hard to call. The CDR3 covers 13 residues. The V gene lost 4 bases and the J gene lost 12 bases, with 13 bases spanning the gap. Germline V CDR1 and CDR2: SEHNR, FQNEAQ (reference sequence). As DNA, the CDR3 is TGTGCCAGCAGCTCAGTAGCGTTAGTACCCCTCCACTTT. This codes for CASSSVALVPLHF.

CDR3 DNA: TGCGCCAGCAGCTTGGGGTCTAGCGGGGGGAACTACGAGCAGTACTTC. Amino acid sequence: CASSLGSSGGNYEQYF. The rearrangement uses TRBV5-1 and TRBJ2-7; 11 bases agree with TRBD2. This CDR3 comprises 16 residues. The V gene's germline CDR1 is SGHRS and CDR2 YFSETQ. V lost 0 bases, J lost 3 bases, and 5 bases stayed unmatched.

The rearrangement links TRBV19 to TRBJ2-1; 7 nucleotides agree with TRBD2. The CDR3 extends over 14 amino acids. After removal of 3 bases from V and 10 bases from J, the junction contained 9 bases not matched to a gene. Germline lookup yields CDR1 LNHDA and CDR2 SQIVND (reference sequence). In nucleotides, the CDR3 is TGTGCCAGTAGTATGGGCGGGAGTCTGGGAGAGCAGTTCTTC. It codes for CASSMGGSLGEQFF.

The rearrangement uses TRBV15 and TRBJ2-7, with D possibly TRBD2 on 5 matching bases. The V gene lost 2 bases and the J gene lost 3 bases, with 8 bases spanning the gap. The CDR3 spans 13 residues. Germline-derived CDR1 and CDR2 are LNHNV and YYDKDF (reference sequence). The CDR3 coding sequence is TGTGCCACCAGCAGAACCGCGGGCTACGAGCAGTACTTC. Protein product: CATSRTAGYEQYF.

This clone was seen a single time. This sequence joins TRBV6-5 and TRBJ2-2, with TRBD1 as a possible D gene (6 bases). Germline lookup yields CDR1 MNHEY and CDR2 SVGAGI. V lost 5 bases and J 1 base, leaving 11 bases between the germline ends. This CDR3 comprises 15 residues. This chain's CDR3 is CASSTGPQNTGELFF. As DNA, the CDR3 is TGTGCCAGCAGTACAGGGCCTCAGAACACCGGGGAGCTGTTTTTT.

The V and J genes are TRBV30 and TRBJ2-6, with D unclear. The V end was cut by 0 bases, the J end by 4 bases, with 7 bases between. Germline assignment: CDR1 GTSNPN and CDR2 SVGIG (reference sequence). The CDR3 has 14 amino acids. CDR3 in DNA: TGTGCCTGGAGTGTTGTCCAAGGGGCCAACGTCCTGACTTTC. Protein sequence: CAWSVVQGANVLTF.

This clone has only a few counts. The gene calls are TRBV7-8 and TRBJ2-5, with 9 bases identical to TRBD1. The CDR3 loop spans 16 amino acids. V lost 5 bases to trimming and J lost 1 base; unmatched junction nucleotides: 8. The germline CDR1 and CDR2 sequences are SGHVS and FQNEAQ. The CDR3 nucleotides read TGTGCCAGCAGCGTACTGATGACAGGGGGCCAAGAGACCCAGTACTTC. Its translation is CASSVLMTGGQETQYF.

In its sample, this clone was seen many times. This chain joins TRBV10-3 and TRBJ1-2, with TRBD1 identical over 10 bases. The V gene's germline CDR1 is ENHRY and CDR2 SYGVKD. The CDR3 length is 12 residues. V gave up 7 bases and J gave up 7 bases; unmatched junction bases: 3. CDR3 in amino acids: CAITGQGGGYTF. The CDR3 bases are TGTGCCATCACCGGACAGGGGGGTGGCTACACCTTC.

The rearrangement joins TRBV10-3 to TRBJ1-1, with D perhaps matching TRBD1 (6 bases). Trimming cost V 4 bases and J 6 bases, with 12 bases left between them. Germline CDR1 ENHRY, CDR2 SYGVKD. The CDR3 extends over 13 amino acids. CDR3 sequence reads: CAISVKQGAEAFF. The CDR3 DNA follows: TGTGCCATCAGTGTAAAACAGGGAGCTGAAGCTTTCTTT.

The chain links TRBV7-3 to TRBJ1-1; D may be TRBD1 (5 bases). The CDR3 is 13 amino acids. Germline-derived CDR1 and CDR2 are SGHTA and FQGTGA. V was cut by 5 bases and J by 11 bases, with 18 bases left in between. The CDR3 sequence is CASSPHRTIGAFF. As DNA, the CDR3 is TGTGCCAGCAGCCCCCATAGGACAATAGGGGCTTTCTTT.